This TCR beta chain derives from a study of blood T cell repertoires in COVID-19. Study-level information: Material from acute and convalescent COVID-19 was sourced from the United States, Italy and Spain.

Authors' methods: From reference gene primer amplification, estimates of nucleated cell counts were derived. Measured with immunoSEQ multiplex PCR; TCRdb has only the in-frame clones, and not every one. The V and J calls and clone size are taken from that table; D and trimming were inferred from the DNA. Among about 210,000 clones listed, 88% were seen once. The CDR3 length is 13 residues. Looked up from germline, CDR1 is KGHDR and CDR2 is SFDVKD. Trimming stripped 5 bases from V and 7 bases from J, with 11 bases between. This receptor was identified in a man between 65 and 85 years old with acute or convalescent COVID-19. The V and J genes are TRBV24-1 and TRBJ2-1, with D tentatively TRBD2 (6 bases). Sequences were obtained from peripheral blood. CDR3: CATSGGGLNEQFF. As DNA, the CDR3 is TGTGCCACCAGTGGAGGAGGGTTAAATGAGCAGTTCTTC.